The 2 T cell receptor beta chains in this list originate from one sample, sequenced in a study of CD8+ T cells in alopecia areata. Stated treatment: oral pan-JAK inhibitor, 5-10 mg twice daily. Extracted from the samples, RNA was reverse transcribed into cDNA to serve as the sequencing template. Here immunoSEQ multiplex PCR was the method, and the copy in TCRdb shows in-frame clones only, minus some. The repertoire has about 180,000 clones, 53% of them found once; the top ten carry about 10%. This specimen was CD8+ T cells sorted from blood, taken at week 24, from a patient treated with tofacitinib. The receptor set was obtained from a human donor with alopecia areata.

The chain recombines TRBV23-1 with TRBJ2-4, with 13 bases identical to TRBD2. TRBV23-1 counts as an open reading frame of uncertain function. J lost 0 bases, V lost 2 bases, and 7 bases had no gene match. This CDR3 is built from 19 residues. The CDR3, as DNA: TGCGCCAGCAGTCAAGCGACTAGCGGGGGGTTTAGAGCCAAAAACATTCAGTACTTC. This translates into CASSQATSGGFRAKNIQYF.

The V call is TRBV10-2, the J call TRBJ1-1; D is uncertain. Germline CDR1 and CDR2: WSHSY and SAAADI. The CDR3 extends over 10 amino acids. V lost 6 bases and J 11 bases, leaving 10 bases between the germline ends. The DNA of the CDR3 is TGCGCCAGCAGCCAACCACCCGCTTTCTTT. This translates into CASSQPPAFF.